This T cell receptor beta chain was sequenced in a study of blood T cell repertoires in COVID-19. Overall study: PBMCs, B-cell-depleted T cells, or T cells were the source of the cDNA or gDNA that made up the material.

Some clones are missing from TCRdb's copy, which holds only in-frame ones; the method was immunoSEQ multiplex PCR. The profile covers under 200,000 clones, with 80% to 90% appearing a single time and around 2.3% taken by the ten largest. This clone was counted between two and nine times. Trimming left V 7 bases short and J 6 bases short, with 9 bases between. CDR3 size: 12 residues. Germline V lookup: CDR1 MNHEY, CDR2 SVGAGI. The source of this sequence is a man aged 35-49 years with active or convalescent COVID-19. The sequenced sample was peripheral blood. This rearrangement joins TRBV6-5 to TRBJ1-4; D is undetermined. The CDR3 reads CASNGNYEKLFF. The CDR3 coding sequence is TGTGCCAGCAACGGGAATTATGAAAAACTGTTTTTT.